This passage covers 11 T cell receptor beta chains from one sample sequenced in a study of T cell responses to AZD1222 COVID-19 vaccine. The data were produced by immunoSEQ multiplex PCR, yet TCRdb's version contains in-frame clones alone and is incomplete. Here the sample spans around 160,000 clones, 90% to 95% being singletons. The material was peripheral blood, obtained on day 0 of AZD1222 vaccination. Receptors originate from an adult in good health.

This chain uses TRBV19 with TRBJ2-3; the match to TRBD2 covers 14 bases. Germline lookup yields CDR1 LNHDA and CDR2 SQIVND (reference sequence). V gave up 5 bases and J gave up 4 bases; unmatched junction bases: 11. CDR3 length: 18 residues. The DNA of the CDR3 is TGTGCCAGTAGTGAGACTAGCGGGAGGGCCGCGCCGGCAGATACGCAGTATTTT. Its translation is CASSETSGRAAPADTQYF.

The rearrangement joins TRBV2 to TRBJ1-1; D not resolved. Per the germline V gene, CDR1 is SNHLY and CDR2 is FYNNEI. The CDR3 sequence is 12 residues long. The germline V and J ends were trimmed by 2 bases and 3 bases, with 4 bases remaining between them. The CDR3 DNA follows: TGTGCCAGCAGTGAACGGGACACTGAAGCTTTCTTT. Its translation is CASSERDTEAFF.

The V call is TRBV19, the J call TRBJ2-2; D unresolved. The germline V and J ends were trimmed by 3 bases and 7 bases, with 6 bases remaining between them. Germline-derived CDR1 and CDR2 are LNHDA and SQIVND (reference sequence). There are 12 residues in the CDR3. The CDR3 sequence is CASSIVSGELFF. For the CDR3, the DNA is TGTGCCAGTAGTATCGTAAGCGGGGAGCTGTTTTTT.

The CDR3 sequence is CVRSLAGQVTGESTDTQYF. The CDR3 nucleotides read TGTGTCAGAAGCTTAGCGGGGCAGGTGACAGGGGAGAGCACAGATACGCAGTATTTT. The chain couples TRBV7-5 to TRBJ2-3; the table assigns TRBD1, which was not confirmed against the DNA. TRBV7-5 is listed as a pseudogene. This CDR3 contains 19 residues.

This CDR3 is CATSKAGVDTGELFF. In DNA, the CDR3 is TGTGCCACCAGCAAAGCGGGAGTGGACACCGGGGAGCTGTTTTTT. The chain is built from TRBV15 and TRBJ2-2, with 8 bases lining up with TRBD2. V shed 4 bases and J 3 bases; nucleotides not matched to a gene: 4. This CDR3 comprises 15 residues. From germline, CDR1 is LNHNV and CDR2 YYDKDF (reference sequence).

V gene TRBV12-3 or TRBV12-4 combines with J gene TRBJ2-1, with no clear D. The CDR3 runs 13 residues. The germline V and J ends were trimmed by 5 bases and 7 bases, with 12 bases remaining between them. The CDR3, as DNA: TGTGCCAGCAGTGCCAGACTGGCTAATGAGCAGTTCTTC. Protein product: CASSARLANEQFF.

The V gene is TRBV6-4, the J gene TRBJ2-1, with TRBD1 matching 7 bases. Germline assignment: CDR1 MRHNA and CDR2 SNTAGT. This CDR3 is 17 amino acids long. V lost 0 bases to trimming and J lost 3 bases; unmatched junction nucleotides: 8. The CDR3 reads CASSDSYEGARYNEQFF. The CDR3 bases are TGTGCCAGCAGTGACTCTTATGAGGGGGCGCGCTACAATGAGCAGTTCTTC.

The V call is TRBV12-3 or TRBV12-4, the J call TRBJ1-5; 9 bases match TRBD1. The CDR3 consists of 13 residues. The trim removed 7 bases at V and 6 bases at J, leaving 4 bases unmatched. CDR3 residues: CASTRTGVQPQHF. The CDR3 DNA is TGTGCCAGCACCCGGACAGGGGTTCAGCCCCAGCATTTT.

The rearrangement joins TRBV6-5 to TRBJ1-6, with D unresolved. Germline V gene lookup returns CDR1 MNHEY and CDR2 SVGAGI. Trimming cost V 2 bases and J 4 bases, with 6 bases left between them. The length of the CDR3 is 14 residues. The CDR3 sequence: CASSYGQYNSPLHF. The CDR3 coding sequence is TGTGCCAGCAGTTACGGGCAGTATAATTCACCCCTCCACTTT.

V usage is TRBV11-2 and J usage is TRBJ1-5, with unresolved D. Germline CDR1 reads SGHAT; CDR2 reads FQNNGV. The CDR3 totals 17 residues. Deletions cut 1 base from V and 0 bases from J, with 13 bases between. In DNA, the CDR3 is TGTGCCAGCAGCTTAGGCCCGAAACCCAATAGCAATCAGCCCCAGCATTTT. It translates to CASSLGPKPNSNQPQHF. The complete variable domain, with remaining parts taken from reference TRBV11-2 and TRBJ1-5, reads EAGVAQSPRYKIIEKRQSVAFWCNPISGHATLYWYQQILGQGPKLLIQFQNNGVVDDSQLPKDRFSAERLKGVDSTLKIQPAKLEDSAVYLCASSLGPKPNSNQPQHFGDGTRLSIL.

CDR3 DNA sequence: TGCGCCAGCAGTTCAACGGGGGGCTCCCGTCCGGATACGCAGTATTTT. Amino acid sequence: CASSSTGGSRPDTQYF. This chain links TRBV5-1 with TRBJ2-3, with TRBD2 as a possible D gene (7 bases). From germline, CDR1 is SGHRS and CDR2 YFSETQ. V lost 5 bases and J lost 6, with 22 bases in between. The CDR3 runs to 16 residues.